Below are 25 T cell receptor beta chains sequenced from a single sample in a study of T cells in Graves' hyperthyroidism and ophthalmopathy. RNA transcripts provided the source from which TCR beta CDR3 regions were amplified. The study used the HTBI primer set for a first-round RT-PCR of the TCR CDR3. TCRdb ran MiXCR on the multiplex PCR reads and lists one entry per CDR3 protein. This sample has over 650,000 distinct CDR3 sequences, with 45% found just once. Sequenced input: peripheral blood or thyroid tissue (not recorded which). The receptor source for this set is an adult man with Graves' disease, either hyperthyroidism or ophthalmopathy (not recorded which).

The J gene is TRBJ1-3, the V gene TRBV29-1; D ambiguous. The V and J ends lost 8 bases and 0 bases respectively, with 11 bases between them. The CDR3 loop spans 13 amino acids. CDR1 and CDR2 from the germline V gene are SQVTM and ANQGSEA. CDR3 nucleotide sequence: TGCAGCTCCGGGCCCAGCTCTGGAAACACCATATATTTT. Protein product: CSSGPSSGNTIYF.

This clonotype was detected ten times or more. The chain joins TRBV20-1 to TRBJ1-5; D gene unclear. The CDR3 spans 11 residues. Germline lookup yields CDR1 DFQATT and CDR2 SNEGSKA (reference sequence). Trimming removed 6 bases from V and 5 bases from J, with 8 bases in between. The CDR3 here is CSAGFDQPQHF. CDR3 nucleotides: TGCAGTGCAGGGTTCGATCAGCCCCAGCATTTT.

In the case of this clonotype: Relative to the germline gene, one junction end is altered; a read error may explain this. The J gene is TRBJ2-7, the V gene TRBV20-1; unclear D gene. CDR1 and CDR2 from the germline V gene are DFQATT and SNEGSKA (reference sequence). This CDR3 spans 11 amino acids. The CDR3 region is CSARGLYEQCF. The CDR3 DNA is TGCAGTGCTAGGGGCCTCTACGAGCAGTGCTTC.

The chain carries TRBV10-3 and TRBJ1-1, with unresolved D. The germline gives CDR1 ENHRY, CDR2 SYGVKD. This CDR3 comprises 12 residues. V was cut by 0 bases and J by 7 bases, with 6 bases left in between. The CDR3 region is CAISESRLEAFF. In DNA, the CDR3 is TGTGCCATCAGTGAGTCGAGACTTGAAGCTTTCTTT.

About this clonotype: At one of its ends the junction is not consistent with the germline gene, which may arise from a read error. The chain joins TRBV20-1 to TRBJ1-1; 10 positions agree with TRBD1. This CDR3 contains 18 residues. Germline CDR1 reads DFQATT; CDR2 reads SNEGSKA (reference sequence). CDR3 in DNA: TGCAGTACTAGAGGGAAGTTTTGGGACAGGGGACACGCGGTTGAAGCTTTCTTT. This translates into CSTRGKFWDRGHAVEAFF.

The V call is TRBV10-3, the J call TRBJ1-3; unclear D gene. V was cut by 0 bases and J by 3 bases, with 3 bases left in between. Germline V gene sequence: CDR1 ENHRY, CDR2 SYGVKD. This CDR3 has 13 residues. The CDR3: CAISESYGNTIYF. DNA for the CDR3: TGTGCCATCAGTGAGTCCTATGGAAACACCATATATTTT.

This chain's CDR3 is CASSGPAEAFF. CDR3 bases: TGTGCCAGCAGCGGGCCCGCTGAAGCTTTCTTT. This chain uses TRBV6-5 with TRBJ1-1; the D is unclear. Germline-derived CDR1 and CDR2 are MNHEY and SVGAGI. The CDR3 is 11 residues long. V was shortened by 6 bases and J by 6 bases, with 8 bases between the two germline ends.

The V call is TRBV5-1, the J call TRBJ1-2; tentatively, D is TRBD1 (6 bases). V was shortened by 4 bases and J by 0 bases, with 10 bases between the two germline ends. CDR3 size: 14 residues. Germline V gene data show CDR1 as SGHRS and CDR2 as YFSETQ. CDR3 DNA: TGCGCCAGCAGCCCGTGGACAGCTAACTATGGCTACACCTTC. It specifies CASSPWTANYGYTF.

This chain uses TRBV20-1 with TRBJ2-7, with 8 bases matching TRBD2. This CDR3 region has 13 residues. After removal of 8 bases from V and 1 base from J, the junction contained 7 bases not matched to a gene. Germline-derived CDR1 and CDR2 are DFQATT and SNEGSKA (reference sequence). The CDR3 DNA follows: TGCAGTTCCAGCGGGAGAGGGTCCTACGAGCAGTACTTC. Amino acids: CSSSGRGSYEQYF.

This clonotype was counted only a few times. CDR3 DNA: TGTGCCAGTAGCCCCCTCTTGGGCCTTTTTAATGAAAAACTGTTTTTT. Residues: CASSPLLGLFNEKLFF. The genes are TRBV19 and TRBJ1-4; D call uncertain. CDR3 length: 16 residues. Per germline, CDR1 LNHDA and CDR2 SQIVND (reference sequence). The germline V and J ends were trimmed by 6 bases and 4 bases, with 18 bases remaining between them. Looking up the rest from reference TRBV19 and TRBJ1-4 gives the full variable domain: DGGITQSPKYLFRKEGQNVTLSCEQNLNHDAMYWYRQDPGQGLRLIYYSQIVNDFQKGDIAEGYSVSREKKESFPLTVTSAQKNPTAFYLCASSPLLGLFNEKLFFGSGTQLSVL.

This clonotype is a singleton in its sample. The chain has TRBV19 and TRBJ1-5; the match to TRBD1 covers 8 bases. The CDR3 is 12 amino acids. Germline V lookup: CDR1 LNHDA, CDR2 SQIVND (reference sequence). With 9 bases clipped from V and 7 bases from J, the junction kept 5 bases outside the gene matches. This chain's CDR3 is CASRGQTQPQHF. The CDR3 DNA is TGTGCCAGCAGGGGGCAGACACAGCCCCAGCATTTT.

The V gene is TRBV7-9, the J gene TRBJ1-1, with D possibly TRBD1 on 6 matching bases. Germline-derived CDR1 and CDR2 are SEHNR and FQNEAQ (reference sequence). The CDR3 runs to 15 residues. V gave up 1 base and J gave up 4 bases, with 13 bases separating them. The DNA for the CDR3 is TGTGCCAGCAGCTTAGAAGGGGGGGCCGCCACTGAAGCTTTCTTT. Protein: CASSLEGGAATEAFF.

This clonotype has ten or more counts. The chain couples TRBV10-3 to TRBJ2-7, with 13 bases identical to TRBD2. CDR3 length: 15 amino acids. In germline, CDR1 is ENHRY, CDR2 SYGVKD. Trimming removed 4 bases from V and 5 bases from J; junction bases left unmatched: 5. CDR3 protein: CAISAGTSGIHEQYF. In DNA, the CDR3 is TGTGCCATCAGTGCCGGGACTAGCGGGATCCACGAGCAGTACTTC.

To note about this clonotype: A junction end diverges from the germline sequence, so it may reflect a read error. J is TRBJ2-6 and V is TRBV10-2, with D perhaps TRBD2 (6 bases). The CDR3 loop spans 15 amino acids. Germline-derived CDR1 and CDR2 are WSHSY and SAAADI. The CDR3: CATPIRGTGANVLTF. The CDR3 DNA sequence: TGTGCCACCCCGATCCGGGGGACTGGGGCCAACGTCCTGACTTTC.

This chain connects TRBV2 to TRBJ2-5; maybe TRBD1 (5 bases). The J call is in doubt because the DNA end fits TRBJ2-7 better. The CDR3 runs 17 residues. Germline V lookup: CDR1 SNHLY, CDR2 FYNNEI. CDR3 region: CASSEALPAGLSYEQYF. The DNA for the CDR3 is TGTGCCAGCAGTGAAGCGCTTCCGGCAGGGCTATCCTACGAGCAGTACTTC.

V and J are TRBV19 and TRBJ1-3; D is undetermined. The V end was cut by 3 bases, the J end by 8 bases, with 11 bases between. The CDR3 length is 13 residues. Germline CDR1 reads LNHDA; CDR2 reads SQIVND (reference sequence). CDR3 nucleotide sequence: TGTGCCAGTAGTATCAAAAGTCAAGACACCATATATTTT. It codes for CASSIKSQDTIYF.

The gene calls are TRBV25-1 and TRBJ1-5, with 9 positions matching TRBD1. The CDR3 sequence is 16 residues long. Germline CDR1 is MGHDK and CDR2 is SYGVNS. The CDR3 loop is CASPGTGKESNQPQHF. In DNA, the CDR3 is TGTGCTAGCCCCGGGACAGGGAAGGAGAGCAATCAGCCCCAGCATTTT.

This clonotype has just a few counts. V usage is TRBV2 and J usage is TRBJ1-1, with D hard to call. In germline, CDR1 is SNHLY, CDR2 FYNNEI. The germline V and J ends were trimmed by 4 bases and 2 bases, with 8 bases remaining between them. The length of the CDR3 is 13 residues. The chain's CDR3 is CASSGRFNTEAFF. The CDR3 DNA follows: TGTGCCAGCAGTGGGCGGTTTAACACTGAAGCTTTCTTT.

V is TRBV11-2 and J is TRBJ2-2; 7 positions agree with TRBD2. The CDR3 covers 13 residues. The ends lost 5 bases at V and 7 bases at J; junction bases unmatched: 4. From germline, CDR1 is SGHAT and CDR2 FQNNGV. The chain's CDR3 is CASSHRTSGELFF. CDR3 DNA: TGTGCCAGCAGCCATCGGACTAGCGGGGAGCTGTTTTTT.

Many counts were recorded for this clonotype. The CDR3: CSVELPLSGNTIYF. In DNA form, the CDR3 reads TGCAGCGTTGAACTCCCCCTCTCTGGAAACACCATATATTTT. V gene TRBV29-1 combines with J gene TRBJ1-3; D gene ambiguous. This CDR3 has 14 amino acids. Germline lookup yields CDR1 SQVTM and CDR2 ANQGSEA. The ends were cut back, 2 bases at V and 0 bases at J, with 8 bases in the middle.

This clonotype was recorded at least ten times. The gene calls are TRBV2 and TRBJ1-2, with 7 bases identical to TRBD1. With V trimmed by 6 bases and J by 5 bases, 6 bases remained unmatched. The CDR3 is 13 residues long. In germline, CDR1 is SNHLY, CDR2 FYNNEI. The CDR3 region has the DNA TGTGCCAGCAGCCGGGACAGAATTTATGGCTACACCTTC. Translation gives CASSRDRIYGYTF.

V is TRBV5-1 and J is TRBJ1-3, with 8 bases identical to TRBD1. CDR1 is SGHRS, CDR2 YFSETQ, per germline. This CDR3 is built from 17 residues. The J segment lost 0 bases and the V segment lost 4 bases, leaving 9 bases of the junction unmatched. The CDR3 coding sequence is TGCGCCAGCAGCCAAACCGGGACAGGCACCTCTGGAAACACCATATATTTT. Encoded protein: CASSQTGTGTSGNTIYF.

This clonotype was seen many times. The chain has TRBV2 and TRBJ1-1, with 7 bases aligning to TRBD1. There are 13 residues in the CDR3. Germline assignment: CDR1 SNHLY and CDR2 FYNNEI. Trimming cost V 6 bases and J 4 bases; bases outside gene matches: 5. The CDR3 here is CASSLRDSTEAFF. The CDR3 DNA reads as TGTGCCAGCAGCCTCCGGGACAGCACTGAAGCTTTCTTT.

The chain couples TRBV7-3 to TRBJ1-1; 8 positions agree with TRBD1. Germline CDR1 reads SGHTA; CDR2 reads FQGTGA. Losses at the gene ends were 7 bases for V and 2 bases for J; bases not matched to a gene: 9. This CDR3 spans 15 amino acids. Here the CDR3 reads CASTTRRGPNTEAFF. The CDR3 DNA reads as TGTGCCAGCACCACTCGCAGGGGGCCTAACACTGAAGCTTTCTTT.

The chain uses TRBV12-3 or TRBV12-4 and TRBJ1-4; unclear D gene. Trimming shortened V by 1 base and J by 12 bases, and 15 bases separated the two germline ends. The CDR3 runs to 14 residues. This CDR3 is CASSLGSGRSELFF. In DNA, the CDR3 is TGTGCCAGCAGTTTAGGGTCCGGGCGGAGCGAACTGTTTTTT.